These 11 T cell receptor beta chains came from one sample sequenced in a study of cytomegalovirus exposure and HLA in healthy donors. Primers included in the PCR were 60 Vbeta and 13 Jbeta primers. Method: immunoSEQ multiplex PCR; TCRdb's copy keeps in-frame clones and lacks some. The repertoire holds hundreds of thousands of clones, with 76% as singletons. The sample comprised PBMCs. The receptor source for this set is a man younger than 35 in good health and CMV-seronegative.

The chain links TRBV18 to TRBJ2-7; 7 bases map to TRBD1. This CDR3 is built from 15 residues. With 0 bases clipped from V and 0 bases from J, the junction kept 2 bases outside the gene matches. Germline CDR1 KGHSH, CDR2 LQKENI. Here the CDR3 reads CASSPPGTVSYEQYF. Here the CDR3 DNA reads TGTGCCAGCTCACCACCCGGGACAGTCTCCTACGAGCAGTACTTC.

V gene TRBV9 combines with J gene TRBJ2-7; 12 bases agree with TRBD2. The V gene end was trimmed by 2 bases and the J gene end by 1 base; junction bases not matched to a gene: 4. The CDR3 is 16 residues long. Germline CDR1 reads SGDLS; CDR2 reads YYNGEE. The CDR3 sequence is CASSVDLAGGSYEQYF. DNA for the CDR3: TGTGCCAGCAGCGTGGACCTAGCGGGAGGGTCCTACGAGCAGTACTTC.

In DNA, the CDR3 is TGTGCCAGCAGCTTAACGTTAGGACTAGCGGGGGACAATGAGCAGTTCTTC. Protein sequence: CASSLTLGLAGDNEQFF. The chain recombines TRBV7-3 with TRBJ2-1; 13 bases agree with TRBD2. The junction had 4 bases not matched to a gene; V was cut back by 0 bases and J by 5 bases. CDR1 and CDR2 (germline): SGHTA, FQGTGA. This CDR3 is built from 17 residues.

Only a few counts were recorded for this clone. This rearrangement joins TRBV19 to TRBJ2-1; TRBD2 might be the D (5 bases). Germline CDR1 and CDR2: LNHDA and SQIVND (reference sequence). The CDR3 runs to 13 residues. V lost 5 bases, J lost 9 bases, and 14 bases lay in between. In nucleotides, the CDR3 is TGTGCCAGTAGTTTGGGAGTTCCGGGTGAGCAGTTCTTC. Translating it yields CASSLGVPGEQFF.

This clone appeared once. The chain joins TRBV6-5 to TRBJ1-1; D may be TRBD1 (5 bases). Looked up from germline, CDR1 is MNHEY and CDR2 is SVGAGI. V gave up 2 bases and J gave up 9 bases, with 16 bases separating them. The CDR3 has 14 residues. This CDR3 is CASSYESRGIQAFF. The CDR3 DNA sequence: TGTGCCAGCAGTTACGAATCGCGGGGGATTCAAGCTTTCTTT.

The chain uses TRBV6-1 and TRBJ1-5; 9 bases match TRBD1. Germline V gene lookup returns CDR1 MNHNS and CDR2 SASEGT. V lost 2 bases, J lost 7 bases, and 6 bases stayed unmatched. The CDR3 is 15 amino acids. CDR3 protein: CASSESQGAGQPQHF. The DNA of the CDR3 is TGTGCCAGCAGTGAATCACAGGGGGCAGGGCAGCCCCAGCATTTT.

The chain has TRBV5-8 and TRBJ2-1; 14 nucleotides line up with TRBD2. Germline V gene data show CDR1 as SGHTS and CDR2 as YDEGEE. V trimming: 4 bases; J trimming: 5 bases; junction bases outside the gene matches: 5. This CDR3 spans 16 amino acids. CDR3 amino acids: CASSPRTSGRNNEQFF. CDR3 DNA: TGTGCCAGCAGCCCGCGGACTAGCGGGAGGAACAATGAGCAGTTCTTC.

Only one count was recorded for this clone. The gene calls are TRBV9 and TRBJ1-5; D is perhaps TRBD1 (5 bases). This CDR3 spans 16 amino acids. V lost 3 bases and J lost 8, with 21 bases in between. CDR1 and CDR2 from the germline V gene are SGDLS and YYNGEE. CDR3 nucleotide sequence: TGTGCCAGCAGCGCCCGGGCGGGAGGGACCAGTGAGCCCCAGCATTTT. Its translation: CASSARAGGTSEPQHF.

The genes are TRBV30 and TRBJ2-5; 8 bases match TRBD1. In germline, CDR1 is GTSNPN, CDR2 SVGIG (reference sequence). This CDR3 contains 13 residues. V gave up 6 bases and J gave up 1 base; unmatched junction bases: 4. CDR3 in amino acids: CACDRGVQETQYF. The CDR3 DNA is TGTGCCTGCGACAGGGGCGTCCAAGAGACCCAGTACTTC.

The chain combines TRBV6-5 with TRBJ1-1; weak D call: TRBD1 (6 bases). The germline V gene has CDR1 MNHEY and CDR2 SVGAGI. This CDR3 comprises 16 residues. Trimming removed 0 bases from V and 2 bases from J, with 13 bases in between. DNA of the CDR3: TGTGCCAGCAGTTACTCGGGGGCCCACAAAAACACTGAAGCTTTCTTT. The encoded protein is CASSYSGAHKNTEAFF.

On this clone: The CDR3 carries no conserved terminal phenylalanine or tryptophan, so it likely arises from a read error. CDR3 coding DNA: TGTGCCAGTAGTATCGGCAGGGAAGGCACTGAAGCTTTCCTT. Translating gives CASSIGREGTEAFL. V usage is TRBV19 and J usage is TRBJ1-1, with D possibly TRBD1 on 5 matching bases. Germline CDR1 LNHDA, CDR2 SQIVND (reference sequence). The V and J ends lost 3 bases and 4 bases respectively, with 12 bases between them. CDR3 length: 14 amino acids.